This TCR beta chain came from a study of blood T cell repertoires in COVID-19. The wider study: COVID-19 samples, acute and convalescent, were from the United States, Italy and Spain. PBMCs, B-cell-depleted T cells, or T cells were the source of the cDNA or gDNA that made up the material.

In the authors' methods: The assay estimated nucleated cells by amplifying reference gene primers. The assay was immunoSEQ multiplex PCR, and TCRdb's table has in-frame clones only and misses some. V, J and clone size were drawn from that table, and D and trimming were deduced from the DNA. The sample carries approximately 52,000 clones, 84% recorded once. Germline V gives CDR1 ENHRY, CDR2 SYGVKD. V was clipped by 5 bases and J by 4 bases, with 21 bases between them. The CDR3 extends over 16 amino acids. This receptor was identified in a woman older than 75 with acute or convalescent COVID-19. Specimen: peripheral blood. The chain couples TRBV10-3 to TRBJ2-7, with D tentatively TRBD2 (6 bases). CDR3 sequence (DNA): TGTGCCATCAGTTCCGCAGGCGGGGCGGGGATTTACGAGCAGTACTTC. Its translation is CAISSAGGAGIYEQYF.